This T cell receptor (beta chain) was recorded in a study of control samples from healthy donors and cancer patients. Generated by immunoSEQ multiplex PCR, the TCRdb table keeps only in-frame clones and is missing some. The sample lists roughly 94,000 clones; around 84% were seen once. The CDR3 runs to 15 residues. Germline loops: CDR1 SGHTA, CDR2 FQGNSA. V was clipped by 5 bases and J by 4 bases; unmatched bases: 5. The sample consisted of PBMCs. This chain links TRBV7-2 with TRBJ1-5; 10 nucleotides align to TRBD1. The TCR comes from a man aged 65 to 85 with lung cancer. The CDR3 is CASSQRTGGNQPQHF. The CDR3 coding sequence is TGTGCCAGCAGCCAAAGGACAGGGGGTAATCAGCCCCAGCATTTT.